The 16 T cell receptor beta chains reported below all come from one sample, sequenced in a study of blood T cell repertoires in COVID-19. Method: immunoSEQ multiplex PCR; TCRdb's copy keeps in-frame clones and lacks some. Seen here are about 260,000 clones, 86% observed once, and the top ten hold over 1.5%. Sequences were obtained from peripheral blood. These receptors all come from a man aged 25-45 years with active or convalescent COVID-19.

The J gene is TRBJ2-5, the V gene TRBV5-1; tentatively, D is TRBD2 (5 bases). Germline V gene sequence: CDR1 SGHRS, CDR2 YFSETQ. V was clipped by 4 bases and J by 2 bases, with 12 bases between them. This CDR3 comprises 14 residues. For the CDR3, the DNA is TGCGCCAGCAGCCCGGATCGGGGTCAAGAGACCCAGTACTTC. Translating gives CASSPDRGQETQYF.

The J gene is TRBJ1-2, the V gene TRBV6-5, with D perhaps matching TRBD1 (5 bases). Germline V gene data show CDR1 as MNHEY and CDR2 as SVGAGI. Trimming took off 5 bases at V and 2 bases at J, with 9 bases between the two ends. The length of the CDR3 is 13 residues. CDR3 nucleotides: TGTGCCAGCAGTACTACAGGAAACTATGGCTACACCTTC. It is translated as CASSTTGNYGYTF.

The chain recombines TRBV6-6 with TRBJ1-1, with 7 nucleotides matching TRBD1. CDR3 length: 14 amino acids. Per the germline V gene, CDR1 is MNHNY and CDR2 is SVGAGI (reference sequence). Trimming took 5 bases from V and 4 from J; bases not matched to a gene: 7. In DNA, the CDR3 is TGTGCCAGCAGTCCACTAGGGGACAGCACTGAAGCTTTCTTT. This sequence encodes CASSPLGDSTEAFF.

V is TRBV18 and J is TRBJ1-1, with D perhaps TRBD1 (6 bases). The length of the CDR3 is 13 residues. In germline, CDR1 is KGHSH, CDR2 LQKENI. Trimming left V 5 bases short and J 7 bases short, with 14 bases between. For the CDR3, the DNA is TGTGCCAGCTCAGAGGACAGATCGATTGAAGCTTTCTTT. It codes for CASSEDRSIEAFF.

V and J are TRBV2 and TRBJ1-1, with D perhaps matching TRBD1 (5 bases). Per germline, CDR1 SNHLY and CDR2 FYNNEI. The V end was cut by 2 bases, the J end by 1 base, with 8 bases between. The CDR3 runs to 14 residues. The CDR3 bases are TGTGCCAGCAGTGAAACCGGGGGGAACACTGAAGCTTTCTTT. Residues: CASSETGGNTEAFF.

The chain combines TRBV2 with TRBJ2-7, with TRBD1 matching 7 bases. V gave up 4 bases and J gave up 4 bases; unmatched junction bases: 7. Germline values: CDR1 SNHLY, CDR2 FYNNEI. This CDR3 comprises 14 residues. The chain's CDR3 is CASSVGGQAYEQYF. Written as DNA, the CDR3 is TGTGCCAGCAGTGTCGGTGGACAGGCGTACGAGCAGTACTTC.

CDR3 DNA: TGCAGCGTCAAGGGATCCGGGGGGACCTACGAGCAGTACTTC. This gives the protein CSVKGSGGTYEQYF. V is TRBV29-1 and J is TRBJ2-7, with 7 positions matching TRBD2. Germline lookup yields CDR1 SQVTM and CDR2 ANQGSEA. The ends lost 6 bases at V and 2 bases at J; junction bases unmatched: 10. This CDR3 has 14 amino acids.

This clone appeared once. The chain carries TRBV18 and TRBJ2-1; D remains unclear. The ends were cut back, 3 bases at V and 4 bases at J, with 16 bases in the middle. The CDR3 has 16 amino acids. CDR1 and CDR2 from the germline V gene are KGHSH and LQKENI. The CDR3 nucleotides read TGTGCCAGCTCACCGGTCACAGATAACAATTACAATGAGCAGTTCTTC. Its protein product is CASSPVTDNNYNEQFF.

The gene calls are TRBV30 and TRBJ2-3; tentative D call: TRBD2 (6 bases). Germline V gives CDR1 GTSNPN, CDR2 SVGIG (reference sequence). The V and J ends lost 2 bases and 3 bases respectively, with 9 bases between them. The CDR3 consists of 13 residues. The CDR3 spells CAWSPRGTDTQYF. The CDR3 DNA reads TGTGCCTGGAGTCCCCGGGGGACAGATACGCAGTATTTT.

This chain connects TRBV6-4 to TRBJ1-6, with D perhaps matching TRBD1 (6 bases). The V gene's germline CDR1 is MRHNA and CDR2 SNTAGT. The V end lost 6 bases, the J end lost 8 bases, and 11 bases lay between the germline ends. The CDR3 totals 13 residues. The DNA of the CDR3 is TGTGCCAGCAGCGCCGCAGGGGATTCACCCCTCCACTTT. This sequence encodes CASSAAGDSPLHF.

V is TRBV9 and J is TRBJ2-7, with TRBD1 matching over 9 bases. CDR1 SGDLS and CDR2 YYNGEE come from the germline V gene. The V segment lost 3 bases and the J segment 8 bases; nucleotides outside the gene matches: 9. This CDR3 is built from 14 residues. CDR3 loop: CASSALRDRDKQYF. Here the CDR3 DNA reads TGTGCCAGCAGCGCCCTACGGGACAGGGATAAGCAGTACTTC. Complete variable domain (other parts from reference TRBV9 and TRBJ2-7): DSGVTQTPKHLITATGQRVTLRCSPRSGDLSVYWYQQSLDQGLQFLIQYYNGEERAKGNILERFSAQQFPDLHSELNLSSLELGDSALYFCASSALRDRDKQYFGPGTRLTVT.

The chain carries TRBV5-8 and TRBJ1-2, with D possibly TRBD1 on 6 matching bases. The CDR3 has 17 amino acids. Per germline, CDR1 SGHTS and CDR2 YDEGEE. Trimming removed 4 bases from V and 7 bases from J, with 26 bases in between. CDR3 protein: CASSRPGQGPGWGGYTF. Here the CDR3 DNA reads TGTGCCAGCAGCCGCCCGGGACAAGGGCCTGGATGGGGTGGCTACACCTTC. Based on the CDR3 plus reference TRBV5-8 and TRBJ1-2, the full variable domain is EAGVTQSPTHLIKTRGQQATLRCSPISGHTSVYWYQQALGLGLQFLLWYDEGEERNRGNFPPRFSGRQFPNYSSELNVNALELEDSALYLCASSRPGQGPGWGGYTFGSGTRLTVV.

The V and J genes are TRBV7-8 and TRBJ1-1; TRBD1 matches at 11 bases. There are 14 residues in the CDR3. Germline values: CDR1 SGHVS, CDR2 FQNEAQ. Trimming took 4 bases from V and 4 from J; bases not matched to a gene: 2. The CDR3 here is CASSWDRGGTEAFF. For the CDR3, the DNA is TGTGCCAGCAGCTGGGACAGGGGGGGCACTGAAGCTTTCTTT.

The rearrangement links TRBV2 to TRBJ2-1, with 9 bases matching TRBD2. Per the germline V gene, CDR1 is SNHLY and CDR2 is FYNNEI. CDR3 length equals 15 residues. With 6 bases clipped from V and 2 bases from J, the junction kept 5 bases outside the gene matches. The CDR3 reads CASRAERGAYNEQFF. CDR3 sequence (DNA): TGTGCCAGCAGAGCAGAGCGGGGGGCCTACAATGAGCAGTTCTTC.

The chain carries TRBV11-2 and TRBJ2-3, with 12 bases that match TRBD2. CDR3 length: 16 amino acids. The J segment lost 5 bases and the V segment lost 2 bases, leaving 5 bases of the junction unmatched. Germline loops: CDR1 SGHAT, CDR2 FQNNGV. CDR3 protein: CASSLTLAGGRDTQYF. CDR3 bases: TGTGCCAGCAGCTTAACTCTAGCGGGGGGGCGAGATACGCAGTATTTT.

The CDR3 sequence is CASSNRQGGQETQYF. CDR3 nucleotide sequence: TGTGCCAGCAGTAACCGACAGGGGGGACAAGAGACCCAGTACTTC. The rearrangement uses TRBV6-5 and TRBJ2-5; 9 bases agree with TRBD1. V lost 5 bases and J lost 2; bases outside the gene matches: 6. Germline loops: CDR1 MNHEY, CDR2 SVGAGI. This CDR3 has 15 amino acids.